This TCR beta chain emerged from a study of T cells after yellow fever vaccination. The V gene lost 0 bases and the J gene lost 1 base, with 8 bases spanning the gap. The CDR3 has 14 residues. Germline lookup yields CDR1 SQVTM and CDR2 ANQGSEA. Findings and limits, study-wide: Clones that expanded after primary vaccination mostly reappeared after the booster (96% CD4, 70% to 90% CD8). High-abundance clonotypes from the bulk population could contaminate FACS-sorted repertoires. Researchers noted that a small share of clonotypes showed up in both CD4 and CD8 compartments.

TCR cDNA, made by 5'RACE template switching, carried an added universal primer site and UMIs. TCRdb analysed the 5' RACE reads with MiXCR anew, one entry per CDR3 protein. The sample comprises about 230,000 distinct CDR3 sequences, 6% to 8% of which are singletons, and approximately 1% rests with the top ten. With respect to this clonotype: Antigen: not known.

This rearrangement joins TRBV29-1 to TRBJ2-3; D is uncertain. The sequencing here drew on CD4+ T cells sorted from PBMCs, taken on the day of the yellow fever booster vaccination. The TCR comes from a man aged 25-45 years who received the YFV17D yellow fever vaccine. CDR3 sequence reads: CSVEDRSGTDTQYF. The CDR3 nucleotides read TGCAGCGTTGAAGATCGTTCGGGCACAGATACGCAGTATTTT.